This TCR beta chain was observed in a study of CD8 T cells in ankylosing spondylitis. Study-level points and caveats: As reported, disease-linked clones showed significant enrichment in matched ankylosing spondylitis synovial fluid. Disease-linked clones bore a CD8+ phenotype and were relatively rare in peripheral blood. Ankylosing spondylitis blood appeared to be characterized by a TCR beta motif of several highly homologous variants.

A quantitative 5'-RACE method, one with molecular barcodes, was used to make TCR beta libraries. MiXCR was run by TCRdb on the 5' RACE reads, yielding one entry per CDR3 protein. This table holds about 390,000 distinct CDR3 sequences, approximately 20% found once. From germline, CDR1 is LNHDA and CDR2 SQIVND (reference sequence). After removal of 4 bases from V and 1 base from J, the junction contained 11 bases not matched to a gene. The CDR3 sequence is 18 residues long. Only a few counts were recorded for this clonotype. Its antigen is not identified. The sample was blood, either unsorted or a sorted T cell fraction (not recorded which). This rearrangement joins TRBV19 to TRBJ2-3; 10 bases agree with TRBD2. The receptor was derived from a male donor with ankylosing spondylitis. The CDR3 region is CASSTGRGLAGGTDTQYF. The CDR3 DNA follows: TGTGCCAGTAGTACCGGCCGCGGGCTAGCGGGAGGCACAGATACGCAGTATTTT.